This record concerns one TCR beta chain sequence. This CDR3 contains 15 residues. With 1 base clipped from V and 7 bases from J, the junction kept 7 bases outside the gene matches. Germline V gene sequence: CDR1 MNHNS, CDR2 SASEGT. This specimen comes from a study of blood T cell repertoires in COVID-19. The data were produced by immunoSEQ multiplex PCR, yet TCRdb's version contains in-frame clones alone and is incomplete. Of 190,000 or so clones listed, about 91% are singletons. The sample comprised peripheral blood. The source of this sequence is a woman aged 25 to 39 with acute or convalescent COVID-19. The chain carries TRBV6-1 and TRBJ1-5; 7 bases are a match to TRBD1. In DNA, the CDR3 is TGTGCCAGCAGTGAAGGTGCAGGGGGACACCAGCCCCAGCATTTT. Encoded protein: CASSEGAGGHQPQHF.